Reported below is one T cell receptor beta chain. No antigen is known for it. Clones were read by immunoSEQ multiplex PCR, and TCRdb kept only the in-frame ones, dropping some. This sample has around 61,000 clones, with around nine tenths found just once. This entry comes from a study of cytomegalovirus exposure and HLA in healthy donors. Findings of the study overall: It was confirmed in vitro that a few of the CMV-associated chains were specific for CMV antigens.

Germline CDR1 reads PRHDT; CDR2 reads FYEKMQ (reference sequence). CDR3 size: 15 residues. The V end was cut by 1 base, the J end by 3 bases, with 12 bases between. This clonotype was obtained from a man younger than 35 in good health and CMV-seronegative. The rearrangement joins TRBV13 to TRBJ1-1, with TRBD1 as a possible D gene (5 bases). The material sequenced was PBMCs. CDR3 sequence (DNA): TGTGCCAGCAGCTTAGAGGGGAATGTCGACACTGAAGCTTTCTTT. Translating gives CASSLEGNVDTEAFF.